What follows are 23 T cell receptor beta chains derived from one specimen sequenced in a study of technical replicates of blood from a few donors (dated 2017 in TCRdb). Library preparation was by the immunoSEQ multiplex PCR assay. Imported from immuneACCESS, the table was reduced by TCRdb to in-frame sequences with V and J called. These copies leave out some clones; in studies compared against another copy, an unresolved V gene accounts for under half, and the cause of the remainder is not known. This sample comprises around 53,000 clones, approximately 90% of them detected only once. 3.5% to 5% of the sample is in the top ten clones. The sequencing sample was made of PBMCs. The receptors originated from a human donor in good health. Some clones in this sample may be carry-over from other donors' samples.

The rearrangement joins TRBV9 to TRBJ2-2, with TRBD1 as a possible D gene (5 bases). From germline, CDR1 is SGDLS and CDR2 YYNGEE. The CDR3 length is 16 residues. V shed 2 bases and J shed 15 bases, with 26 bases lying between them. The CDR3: CASSVGSGPHQGMVFF. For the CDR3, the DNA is TGTGCCAGCAGCGTCGGTTCTGGACCACACCAGGGTATGGTGTTTTTT.

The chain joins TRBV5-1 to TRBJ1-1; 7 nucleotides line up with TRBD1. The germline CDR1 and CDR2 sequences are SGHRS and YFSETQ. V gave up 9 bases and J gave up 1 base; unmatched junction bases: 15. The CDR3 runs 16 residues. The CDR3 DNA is TGCGCCACCAACCCCGGCGGCAGGGGGACGAACACTGAAGCTTTCTTT. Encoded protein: CATNPGGRGTNTEAFF.

CDR3 bases: TGTGCCAGCAGTGCTGGACTAGCGGAGACCCAGTACTTC. Translating it yields CASSAGLAETQYF. V and J are TRBV2 and TRBJ2-5; 9 bases are a match to TRBD2. The CDR3 extends over 13 amino acids. Germline CDR1 reads SNHLY; CDR2 reads FYNNEI. V shed 4 bases, J shed 5 bases, and the junction held 2 bases outside the gene matches. The full variable domain, rest sourced from reference TRBV2 and TRBJ2-5, is EPEVTQTPSHQVTQMGQEVILRCVPISNHLYFYWYRQILGQKVEFLVSFYNNEISEKSEIFDDQFSVERPDGSNFTLKIRSTKLEDSAMYFCASSAGLAETQYFGPGTRLLVL.

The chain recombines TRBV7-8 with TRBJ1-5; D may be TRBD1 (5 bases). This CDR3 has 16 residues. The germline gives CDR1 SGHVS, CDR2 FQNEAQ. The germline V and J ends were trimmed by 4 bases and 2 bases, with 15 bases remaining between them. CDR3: CASSSGGWNGNQPQHF. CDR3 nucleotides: TGTGCCAGCAGCTCCGGGGGGTGGAATGGCAATCAGCCCCAGCATTTT. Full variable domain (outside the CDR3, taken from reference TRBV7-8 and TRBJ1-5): GAGVSQSPRYKVAKRGQDVALRCDPISGHVSLFWYQQALGQGPEFLTYFQNEAQLDKSGLPSDRFFAERPEGSVSTLKIQRTQQEDSAVYLCASSSGGWNGNQPQHFGDGTRLSIL.

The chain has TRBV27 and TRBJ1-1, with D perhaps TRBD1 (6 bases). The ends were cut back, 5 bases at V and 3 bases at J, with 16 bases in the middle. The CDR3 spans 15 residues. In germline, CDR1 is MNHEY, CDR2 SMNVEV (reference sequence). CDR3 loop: CASSPTGTFYTEAFF. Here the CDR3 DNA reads TGTGCCAGCAGTCCTACGGGGACATTCTACACTGAAGCTTTCTTT.

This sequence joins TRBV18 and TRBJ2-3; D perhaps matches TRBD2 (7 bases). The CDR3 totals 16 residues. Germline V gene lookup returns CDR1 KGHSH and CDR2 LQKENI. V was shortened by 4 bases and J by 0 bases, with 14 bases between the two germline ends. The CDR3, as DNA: TGTGCCAGCTCACTAAGCGGGACATCCAGCACAGATACGCAGTATTTT. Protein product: CASSLSGTSSTDTQYF. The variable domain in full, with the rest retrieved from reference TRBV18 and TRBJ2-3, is NAGVMQNPRHLVRRRGQEARLRCSPMKGHSHVYWYRQLPEEGLKFMVYLQKENIIDESGMPKERFSAEFPKEGPSILRIQQVVRGDSAAYFCASSLSGTSSTDTQYFGPGTRLTVL.

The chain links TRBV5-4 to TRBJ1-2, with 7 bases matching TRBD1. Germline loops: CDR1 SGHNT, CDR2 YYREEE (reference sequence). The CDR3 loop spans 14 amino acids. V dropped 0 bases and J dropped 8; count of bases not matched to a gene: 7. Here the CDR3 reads CASSLDATGHGYTF. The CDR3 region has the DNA TGTGCCAGCAGCTTGGATGCGACAGGGCACGGCTACACCTTC.

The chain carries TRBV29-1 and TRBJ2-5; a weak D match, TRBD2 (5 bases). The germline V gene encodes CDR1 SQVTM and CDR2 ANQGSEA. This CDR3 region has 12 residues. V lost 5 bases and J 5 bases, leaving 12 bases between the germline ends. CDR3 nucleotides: TGCAGCGTTCTCTTAGGCGGGGAGACCCAGTACTTC. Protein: CSVLLGGETQYF.

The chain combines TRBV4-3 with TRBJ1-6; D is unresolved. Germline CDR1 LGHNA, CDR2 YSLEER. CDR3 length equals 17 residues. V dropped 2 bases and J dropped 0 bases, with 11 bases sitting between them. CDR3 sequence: CASSQTALSSYNSPLHF. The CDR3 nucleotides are TGCGCCAGCAGCCAAACTGCTTTGAGCTCCTATAATTCACCCCTCCACTTT.

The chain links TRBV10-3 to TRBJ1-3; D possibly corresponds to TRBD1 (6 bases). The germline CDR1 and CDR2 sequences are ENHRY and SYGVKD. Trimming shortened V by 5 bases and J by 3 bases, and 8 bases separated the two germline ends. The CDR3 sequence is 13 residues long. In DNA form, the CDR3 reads TGTGCCATCAGTCGGGACATTGGAAACACCATATATTTT. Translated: CAISRDIGNTIYF.

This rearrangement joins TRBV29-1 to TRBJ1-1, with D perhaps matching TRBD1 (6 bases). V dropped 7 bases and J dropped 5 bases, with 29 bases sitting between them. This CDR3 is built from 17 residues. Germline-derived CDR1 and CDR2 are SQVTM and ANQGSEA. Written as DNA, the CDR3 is TGCAGCGCCCAAGATTGGGGGTGGAGCGCCCAGGGGACTGAAGCTTTCTTT. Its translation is CSAQDWGWSAQGTEAFF.

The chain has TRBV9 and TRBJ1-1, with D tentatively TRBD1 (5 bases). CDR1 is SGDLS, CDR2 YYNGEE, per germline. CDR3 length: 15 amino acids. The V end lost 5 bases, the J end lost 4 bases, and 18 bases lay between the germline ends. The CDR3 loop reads CASRRGRGRSTEAFF. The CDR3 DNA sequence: TGTGCCAGCAGGAGGGGTCGGGGGAGAAGCACTGAAGCTTTCTTT. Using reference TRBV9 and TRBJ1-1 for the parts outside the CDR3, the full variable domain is DSGVTQTPKHLITATGQRVTLRCSPRSGDLSVYWYQQSLDQGLQFLIQYYNGEERAKGNILERFSAQQFPDLHSELNLSSLELGDSALYFCASRRGRGRSTEAFFGQGTRLTVV.

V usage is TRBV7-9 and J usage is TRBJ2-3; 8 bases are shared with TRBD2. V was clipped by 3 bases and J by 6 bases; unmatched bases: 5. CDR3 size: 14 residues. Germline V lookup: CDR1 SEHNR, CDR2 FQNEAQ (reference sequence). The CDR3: CASSLSGSSDTQYF. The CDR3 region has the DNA TGTGCCAGCAGCTTGAGCGGGAGTTCGGATACGCAGTATTTT.

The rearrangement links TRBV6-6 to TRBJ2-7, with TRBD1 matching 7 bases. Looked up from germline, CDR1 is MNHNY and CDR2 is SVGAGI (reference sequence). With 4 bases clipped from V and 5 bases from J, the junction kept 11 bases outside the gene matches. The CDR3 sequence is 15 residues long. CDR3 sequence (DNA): TGTGCCAGCAGTTTAAGTAACCGGGACAGACACGAGCAGTACTTC. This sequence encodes CASSLSNRDRHEQYF.

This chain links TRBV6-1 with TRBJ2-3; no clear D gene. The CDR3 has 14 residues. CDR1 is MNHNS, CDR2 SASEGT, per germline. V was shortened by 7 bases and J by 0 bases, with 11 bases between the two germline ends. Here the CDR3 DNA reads TGTGCCAGCAAGCCAATTCCTAGCACAGATACGCAGTATTTT. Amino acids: CASKPIPSTDTQYF.

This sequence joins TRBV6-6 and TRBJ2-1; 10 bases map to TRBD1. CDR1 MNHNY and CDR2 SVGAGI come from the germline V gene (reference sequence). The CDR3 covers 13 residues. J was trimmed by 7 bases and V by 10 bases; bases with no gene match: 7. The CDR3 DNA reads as TGTGCCACTGGGACAGGGGAGAGGAATGAGCAGTTCTTC. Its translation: CATGTGERNEQFF.

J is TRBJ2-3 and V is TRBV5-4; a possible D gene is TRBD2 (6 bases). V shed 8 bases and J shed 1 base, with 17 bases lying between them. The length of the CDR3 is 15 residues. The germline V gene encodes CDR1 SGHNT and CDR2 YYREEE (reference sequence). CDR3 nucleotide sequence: TGTGCCAGTGGACCCGGGGGACGCCGCACAGATACGCAGTATTTT. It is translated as CASGPGGRRTDTQYF.

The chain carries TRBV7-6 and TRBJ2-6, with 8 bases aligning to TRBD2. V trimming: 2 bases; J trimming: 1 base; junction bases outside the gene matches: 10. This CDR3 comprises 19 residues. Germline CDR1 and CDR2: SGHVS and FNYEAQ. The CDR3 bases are TGTGCCAGCAGCTTAAGGCCCAGCGGGAGTATGTCTGGGGCCAACGTCCTGACTTTC. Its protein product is CASSLRPSGSMSGANVLTF. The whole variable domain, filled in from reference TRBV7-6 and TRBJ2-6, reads GAGVSQSPRYKVTKRGQDVALRCDPISGHVSLYWYRQALGQGPEFLTYFNYEAQQDKSGLPNDRFSAERPEGSISTLTIQRTEQRDSAMYRCASSLRPSGSMSGANVLTFGAGSRLTVL.

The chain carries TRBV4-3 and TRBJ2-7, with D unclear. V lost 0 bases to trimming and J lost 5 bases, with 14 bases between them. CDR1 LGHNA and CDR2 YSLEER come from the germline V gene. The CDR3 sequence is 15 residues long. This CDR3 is CASSQDEFGWNEQYF. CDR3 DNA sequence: TGCGCCAGCAGCCAAGATGAATTCGGGTGGAACGAGCAGTACTTC.

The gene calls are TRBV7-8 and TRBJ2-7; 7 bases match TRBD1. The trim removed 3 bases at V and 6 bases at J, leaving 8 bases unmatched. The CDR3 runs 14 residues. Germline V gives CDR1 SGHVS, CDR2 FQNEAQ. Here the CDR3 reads CASSLGQPSGEQYF. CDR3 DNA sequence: TGTGCCAGCAGCTTGGGACAGCCCTCTGGCGAGCAGTACTTC.

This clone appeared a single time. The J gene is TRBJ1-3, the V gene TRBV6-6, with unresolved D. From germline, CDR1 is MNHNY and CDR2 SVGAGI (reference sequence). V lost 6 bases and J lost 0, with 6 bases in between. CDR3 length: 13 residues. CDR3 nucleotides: TGTGCCAGCAGCGGGAGCTCTGGAAACACCATATATTTT. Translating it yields CASSGSSGNTIYF.

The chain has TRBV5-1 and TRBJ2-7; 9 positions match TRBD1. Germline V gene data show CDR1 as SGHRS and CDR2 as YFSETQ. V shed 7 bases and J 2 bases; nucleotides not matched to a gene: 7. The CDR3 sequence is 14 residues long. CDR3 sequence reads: CASGTGTGTYEQYF. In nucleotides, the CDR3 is TGCGCCAGCGGCACCGGGACAGGGACCTACGAGCAGTACTTC.

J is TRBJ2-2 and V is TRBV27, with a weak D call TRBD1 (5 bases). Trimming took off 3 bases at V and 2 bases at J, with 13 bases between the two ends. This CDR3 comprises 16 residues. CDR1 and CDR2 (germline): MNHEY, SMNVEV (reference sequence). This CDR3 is CASSFAKTVNTGELFF. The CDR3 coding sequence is TGTGCCAGCAGTTTCGCAAAGACAGTAAACACCGGGGAGCTGTTTTTT.